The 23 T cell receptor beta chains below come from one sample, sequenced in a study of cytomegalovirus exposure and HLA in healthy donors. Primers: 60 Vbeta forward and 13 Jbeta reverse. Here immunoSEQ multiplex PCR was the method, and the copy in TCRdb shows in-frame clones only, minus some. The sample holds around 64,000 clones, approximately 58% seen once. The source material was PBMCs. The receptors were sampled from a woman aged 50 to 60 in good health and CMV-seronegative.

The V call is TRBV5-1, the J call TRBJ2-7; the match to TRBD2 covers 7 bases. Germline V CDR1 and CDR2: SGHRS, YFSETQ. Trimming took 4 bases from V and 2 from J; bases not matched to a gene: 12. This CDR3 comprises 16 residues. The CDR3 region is CASSRGTGGDPYEQYF. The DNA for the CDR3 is TGCGCCAGCAGCCGGGGTACGGGGGGAGATCCCTACGAGCAGTACTTC.

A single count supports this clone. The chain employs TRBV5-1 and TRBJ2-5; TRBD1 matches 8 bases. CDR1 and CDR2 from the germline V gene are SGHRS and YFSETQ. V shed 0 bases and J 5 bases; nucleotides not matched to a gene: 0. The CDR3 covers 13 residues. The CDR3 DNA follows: TGCGCCAGCAGCTTGGGGACAGGGGAGACCCAGTACTTC. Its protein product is CASSLGTGETQYF.

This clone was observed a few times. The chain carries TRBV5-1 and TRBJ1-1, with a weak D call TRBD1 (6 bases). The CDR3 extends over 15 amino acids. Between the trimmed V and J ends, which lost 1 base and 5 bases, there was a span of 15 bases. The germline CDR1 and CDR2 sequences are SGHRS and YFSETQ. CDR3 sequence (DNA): TGCGCCAGCAGCTTGTCCCACCTGGGGGCAACTGAAGCTTTCTTT. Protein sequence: CASSLSHLGATEAFF.

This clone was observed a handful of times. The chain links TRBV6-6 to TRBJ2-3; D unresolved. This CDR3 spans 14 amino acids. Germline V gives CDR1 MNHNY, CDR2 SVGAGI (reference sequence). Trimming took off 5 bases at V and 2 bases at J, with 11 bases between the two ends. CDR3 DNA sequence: TGTGCCAGCAGTAAGAGTAGTGTCACAGATACGCAGTATTTT. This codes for CASSKSSVTDTQYF.

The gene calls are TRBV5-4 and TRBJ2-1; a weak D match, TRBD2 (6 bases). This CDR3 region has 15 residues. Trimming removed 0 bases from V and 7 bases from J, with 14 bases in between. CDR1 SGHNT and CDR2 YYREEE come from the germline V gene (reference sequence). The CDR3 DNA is TGTGCCAGCAGCTTGGCGGGGACTGGCCAGAATGAGCAGTTCTTC. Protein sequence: CASSLAGTGQNEQFF.

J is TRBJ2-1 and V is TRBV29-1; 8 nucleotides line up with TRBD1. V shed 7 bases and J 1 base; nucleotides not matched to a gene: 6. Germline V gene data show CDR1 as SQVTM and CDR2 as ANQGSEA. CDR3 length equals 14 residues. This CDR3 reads CSAPQGVSYNEQFF. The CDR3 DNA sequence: TGCAGCGCTCCACAGGGGGTATCCTACAATGAGCAGTTCTTC.

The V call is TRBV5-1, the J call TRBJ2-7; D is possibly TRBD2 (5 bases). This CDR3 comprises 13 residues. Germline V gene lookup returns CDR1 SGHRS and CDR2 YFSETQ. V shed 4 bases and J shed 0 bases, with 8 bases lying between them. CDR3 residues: CASSRGSSYEQYF. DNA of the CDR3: TGCGCCAGCAGCCGTGGGAGCTCCTACGAGCAGTACTTC.

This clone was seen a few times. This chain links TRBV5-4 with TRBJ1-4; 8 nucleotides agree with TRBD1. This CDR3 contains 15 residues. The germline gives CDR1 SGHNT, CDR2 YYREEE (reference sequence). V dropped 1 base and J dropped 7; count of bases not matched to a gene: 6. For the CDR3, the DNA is TGTGCCAGCAGCTTGTCTGGGACAGGTGGTGAAAAACTGTTTTTT. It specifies CASSLSGTGGEKLFF.

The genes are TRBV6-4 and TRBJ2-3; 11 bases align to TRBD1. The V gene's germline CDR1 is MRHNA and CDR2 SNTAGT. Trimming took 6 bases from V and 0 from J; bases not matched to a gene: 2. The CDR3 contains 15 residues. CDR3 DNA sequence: TGTGCCAGCAGGGACAGGGGGCTAAGCACAGATACGCAGTATTTT. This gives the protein CASRDRGLSTDTQYF.

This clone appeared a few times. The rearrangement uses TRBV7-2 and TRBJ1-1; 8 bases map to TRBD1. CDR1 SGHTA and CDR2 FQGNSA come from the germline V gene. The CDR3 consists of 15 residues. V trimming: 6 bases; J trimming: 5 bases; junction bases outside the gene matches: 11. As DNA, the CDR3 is TGTGCCAGCAGTTCACCCGACAGGGGATCTACTGAAGCTTTCTTT. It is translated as CASSSPDRGSTEAFF.

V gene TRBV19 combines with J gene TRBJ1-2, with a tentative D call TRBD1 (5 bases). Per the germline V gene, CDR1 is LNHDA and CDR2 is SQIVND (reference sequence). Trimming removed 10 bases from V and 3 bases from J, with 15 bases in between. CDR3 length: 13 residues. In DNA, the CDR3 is TGTGCCACTCGTATGACAGATTACTATGGCTACACCTTC. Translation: CATRMTDYYGYTF.

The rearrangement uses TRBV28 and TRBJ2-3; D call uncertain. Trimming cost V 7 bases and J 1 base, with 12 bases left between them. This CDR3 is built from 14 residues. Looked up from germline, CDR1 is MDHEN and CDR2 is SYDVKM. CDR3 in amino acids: CASTQNSRTDTQYF. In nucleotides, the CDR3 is TGTGCCAGCACACAGAACAGTCGCACAGATACGCAGTATTTT.

Here the CDR3 DNA reads TGTGCCAGCAGTGAGGGGGGTCGAGGTCAGCCCCAGCATTTT. This codes for CASSEGGRGQPQHF. This chain links TRBV2 with TRBJ1-5; the D gene is possibly TRBD1 (5 bases). The V gene lost 3 bases and the J gene lost 6 bases, with 12 bases spanning the gap. Per the germline V gene, CDR1 is SNHLY and CDR2 is FYNNEI. CDR3 size: 14 residues.

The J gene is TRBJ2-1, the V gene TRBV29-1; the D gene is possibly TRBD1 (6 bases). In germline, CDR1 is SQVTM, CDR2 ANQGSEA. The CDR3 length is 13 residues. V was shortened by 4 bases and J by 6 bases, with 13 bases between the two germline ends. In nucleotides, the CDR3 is TGCAGCGTTGTAGGGGGTTTGTCCAATGAGCAGTTCTTC. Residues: CSVVGGLSNEQFF.

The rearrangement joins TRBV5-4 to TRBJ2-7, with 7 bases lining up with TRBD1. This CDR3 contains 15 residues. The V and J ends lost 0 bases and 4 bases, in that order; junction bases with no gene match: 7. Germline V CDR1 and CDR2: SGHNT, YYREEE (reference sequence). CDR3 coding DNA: TGTGCCAGCAGCTTGGACCCCCTGGGACAGTACGAGCAGTACTTC. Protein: CASSLDPLGQYEQYF.

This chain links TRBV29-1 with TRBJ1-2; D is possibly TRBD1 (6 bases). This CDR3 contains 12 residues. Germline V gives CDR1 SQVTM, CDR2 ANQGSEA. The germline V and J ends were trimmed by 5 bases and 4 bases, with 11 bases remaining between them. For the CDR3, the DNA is TGCAGCGTTCTAACAGGGCTCTATGGCTACACCTTC. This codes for CSVLTGLYGYTF.

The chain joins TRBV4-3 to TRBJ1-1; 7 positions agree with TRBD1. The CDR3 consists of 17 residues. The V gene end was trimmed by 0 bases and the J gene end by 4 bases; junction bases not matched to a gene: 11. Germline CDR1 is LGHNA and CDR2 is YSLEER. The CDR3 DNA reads TGCGCCAGCAGCCAAGACCCCCGACAGGGAAGGGGCACTGAAGCTTTCTTT. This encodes CASSQDPRQGRGTEAFF.

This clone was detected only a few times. CDR3 in amino acids: CASSSPQRLAGWDEQFF. The CDR3 nucleotides read TGTGCCAGCAGCAGTCCCCAGAGACTAGCGGGATGGGATGAGCAGTTCTTC. V usage is TRBV25-1 and J usage is TRBJ2-1, with 11 bases identical to TRBD2. The CDR3 length is 17 residues. Losses at the gene ends were 6 bases for V and 8 bases for J; bases not matched to a gene: 15. From germline, CDR1 is MGHDK and CDR2 SYGVNS. The complete variable domain, with remaining parts taken from reference TRBV25-1 and TRBJ2-1, reads EADIYQTPRYLVIGTGKKITLECSQTMGHDKMYWYQQDPGMELHLIHYSYGVNSTEKGDLSSESTVSRIRTEHFPLTLESARPSHTSQYLCASSSPQRLAGWDEQFFGPGTRLTVL.

CDR3 protein: CASSLMGGGREETQYF. The CDR3 bases are TGCGCCAGCAGCCTGATGGGCGGGGGCCGGGAAGAGACCCAGTACTTC. The V and J genes are TRBV5-1 and TRBJ2-5; tentatively, D is TRBD2 (7 bases). CDR3 size: 16 residues. Trimming took 4 bases from V and 3 from J, leaving 19 bases between them. CDR1 SGHRS and CDR2 YFSETQ come from the germline V gene. Full variable domain (outside the CDR3, taken from reference TRBV5-1 and TRBJ2-5): KAGVTQTPRYLIKTRGQQVTLSCSPISGHRSVSWYQQTPGQGLQFLFEYFSETQRNKGNFPGRFSGRQFSNSRSEMNVSTLELGDSALYLCASSLMGGGREETQYFGPGTRLLVL.

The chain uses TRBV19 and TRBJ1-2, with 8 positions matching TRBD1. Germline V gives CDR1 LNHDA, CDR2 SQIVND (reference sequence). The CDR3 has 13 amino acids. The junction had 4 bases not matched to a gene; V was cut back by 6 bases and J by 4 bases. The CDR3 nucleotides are TGTGCCAGTAGCCTGACAGGGGCCTATGGCTACACCTTC. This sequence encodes CASSLTGAYGYTF.

The CDR3 sequence: CASSLVQGINSPLHF. CDR3 in DNA: TGTGCCAGCAGCTTAGTCCAGGGGATTAATTCACCCCTCCACTTT. This sequence joins TRBV7-3 and TRBJ1-6, with D tentatively TRBD1 (6 bases). Trimming removed 2 bases at V and 6 bases at J, with 11 bases between. The CDR3 extends over 15 amino acids. The germline V gene has CDR1 SGHTA and CDR2 FQGTGA.

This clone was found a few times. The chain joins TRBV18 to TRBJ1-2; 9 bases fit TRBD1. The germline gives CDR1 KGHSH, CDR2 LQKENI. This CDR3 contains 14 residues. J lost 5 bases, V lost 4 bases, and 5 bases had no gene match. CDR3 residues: CASSRDRAKYGYTF. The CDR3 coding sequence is TGTGCCAGCTCACGGGACAGGGCAAAGTATGGCTACACCTTC.

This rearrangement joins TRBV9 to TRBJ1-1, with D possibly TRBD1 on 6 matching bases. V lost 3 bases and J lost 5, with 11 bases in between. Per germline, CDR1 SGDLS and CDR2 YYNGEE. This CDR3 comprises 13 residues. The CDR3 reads CASSATGLTEAFF. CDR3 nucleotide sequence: TGTGCCAGCAGCGCTACAGGGTTAACTGAAGCTTTCTTT.